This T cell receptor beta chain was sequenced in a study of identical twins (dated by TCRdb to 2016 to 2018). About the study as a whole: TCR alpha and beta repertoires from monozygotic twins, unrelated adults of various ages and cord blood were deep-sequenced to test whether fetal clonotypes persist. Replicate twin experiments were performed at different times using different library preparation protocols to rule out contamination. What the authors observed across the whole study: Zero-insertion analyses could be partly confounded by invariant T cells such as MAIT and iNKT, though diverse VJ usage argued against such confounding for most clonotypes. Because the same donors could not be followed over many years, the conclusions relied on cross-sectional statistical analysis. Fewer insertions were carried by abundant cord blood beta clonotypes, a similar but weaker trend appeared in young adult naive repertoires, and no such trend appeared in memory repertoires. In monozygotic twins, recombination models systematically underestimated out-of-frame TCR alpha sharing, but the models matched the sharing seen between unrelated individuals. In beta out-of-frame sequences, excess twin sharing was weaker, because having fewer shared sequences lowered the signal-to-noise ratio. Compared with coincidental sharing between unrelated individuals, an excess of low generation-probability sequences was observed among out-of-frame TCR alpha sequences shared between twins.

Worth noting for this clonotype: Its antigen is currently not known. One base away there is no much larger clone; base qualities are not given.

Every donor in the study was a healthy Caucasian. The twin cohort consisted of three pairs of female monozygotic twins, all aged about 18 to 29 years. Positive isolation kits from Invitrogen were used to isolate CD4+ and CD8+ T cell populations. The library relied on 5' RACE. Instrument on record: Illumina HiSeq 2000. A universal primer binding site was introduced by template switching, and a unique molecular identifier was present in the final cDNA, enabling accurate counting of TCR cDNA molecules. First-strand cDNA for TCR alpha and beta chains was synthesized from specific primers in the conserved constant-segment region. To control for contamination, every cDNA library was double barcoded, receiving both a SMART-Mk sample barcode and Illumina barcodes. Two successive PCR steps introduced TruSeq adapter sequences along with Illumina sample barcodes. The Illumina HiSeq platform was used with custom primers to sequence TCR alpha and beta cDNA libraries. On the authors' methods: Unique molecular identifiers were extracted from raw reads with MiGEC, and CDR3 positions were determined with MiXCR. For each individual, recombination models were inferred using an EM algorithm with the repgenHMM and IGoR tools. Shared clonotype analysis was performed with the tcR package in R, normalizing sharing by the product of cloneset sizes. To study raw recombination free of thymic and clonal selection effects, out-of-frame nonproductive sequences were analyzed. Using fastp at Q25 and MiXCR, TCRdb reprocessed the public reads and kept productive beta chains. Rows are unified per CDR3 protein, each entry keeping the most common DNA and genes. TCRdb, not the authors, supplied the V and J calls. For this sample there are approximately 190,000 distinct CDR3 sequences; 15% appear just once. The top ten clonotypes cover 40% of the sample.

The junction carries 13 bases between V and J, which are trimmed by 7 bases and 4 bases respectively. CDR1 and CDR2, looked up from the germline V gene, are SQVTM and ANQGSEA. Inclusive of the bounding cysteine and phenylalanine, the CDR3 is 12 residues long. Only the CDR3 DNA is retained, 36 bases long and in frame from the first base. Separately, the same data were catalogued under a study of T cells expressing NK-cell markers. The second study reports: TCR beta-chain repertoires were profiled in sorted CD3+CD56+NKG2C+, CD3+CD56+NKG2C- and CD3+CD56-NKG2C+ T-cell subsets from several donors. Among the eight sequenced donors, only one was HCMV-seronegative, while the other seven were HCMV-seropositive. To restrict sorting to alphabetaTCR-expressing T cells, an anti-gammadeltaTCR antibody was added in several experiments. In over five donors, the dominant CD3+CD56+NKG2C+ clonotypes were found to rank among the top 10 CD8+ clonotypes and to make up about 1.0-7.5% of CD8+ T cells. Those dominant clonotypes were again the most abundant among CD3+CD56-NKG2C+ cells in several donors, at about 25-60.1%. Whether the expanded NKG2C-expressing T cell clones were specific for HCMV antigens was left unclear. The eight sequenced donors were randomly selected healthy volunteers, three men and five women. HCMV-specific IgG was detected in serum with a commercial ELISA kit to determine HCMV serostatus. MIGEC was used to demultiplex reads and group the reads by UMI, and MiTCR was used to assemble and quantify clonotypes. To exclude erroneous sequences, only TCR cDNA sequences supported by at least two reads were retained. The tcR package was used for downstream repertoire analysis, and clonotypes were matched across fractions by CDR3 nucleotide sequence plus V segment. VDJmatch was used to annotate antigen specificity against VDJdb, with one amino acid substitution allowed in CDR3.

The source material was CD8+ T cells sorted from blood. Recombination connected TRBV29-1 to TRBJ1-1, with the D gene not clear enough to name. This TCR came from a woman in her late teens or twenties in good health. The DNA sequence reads TGCAGCGGGTCTCGTCGGGGCACTGAAGCTTTCTTT. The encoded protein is CSGSRRGTEAFF.